This T cell receptor (beta chain) was identified during a study of vaccination effects on CD4 cells after COVID-19. A 10-day culture period preceded the isolation of CD4+ T cells. Every participant took two doses of the BNT162b2 or mRNA-1273 vaccine. CDR1 is MNHEY, CDR2 SMNVEV, per germline (reference sequence). The CDR3 totals 14 residues. The trim removed 5 bases at V and 5 bases at J, leaving 5 bases unmatched. Comment on this clone: Its target is unknown.

Produced via immunoSEQ multiplex PCR; TCRdb's table is partial and in-frame only. The sample carries more than 35,000 clones, 72% recorded once. The chain uses TRBV27 and TRBJ2-5; 10 bases agree with TRBD1. The material sequenced was CD4+ T cells from PBMCs cultured without peptide, taken after COVID-19 vaccination. This sequence originates from a human donor who received a COVID-19 vaccine. Here the CDR3 reads CASSPGTGEETQYF. The CDR3, as DNA: TGTGCCAGCAGTCCCGGGACAGGGGAGGAGACCCAGTACTTC.